This T cell receptor beta chain is drawn from a study of T cells in Graves' hyperthyroidism and ophthalmopathy. Study summary: Prior to any treatment, at the point of initial diagnosis, peripheral blood was collected.

The CDR3 regions of TCR beta were amplified from RNA transcripts. A set of HTBI primers served as the primers for a first-round RT-PCR of the TCR CDR3. From the multiplex PCR reads, TCRdb called clonotypes with MiXCR, one entry per CDR3 protein. The sample has about 400,000 distinct CDR3 sequences, just under 15% seen once; the top ten hold approximately 32%. Per germline, CDR1 MNHNY and CDR2 SVGAGI (reference sequence). Trimming removed 2 bases at V and 8 bases at J, with 10 bases between. The CDR3 extends over 14 amino acids. This clonotype was found many times. Source material: blood. The V and J genes are TRBV6-6 and TRBJ1-6; TRBD1 might be the D (6 bases). The source of this sequence is a woman aged 25-40 years with Graves' hyperthyroidism. This CDR3 is CASSYGQRDSPLHF. The CDR3 coding sequence is TGTGCCAGCAGTTACGGACAGCGTGATTCACCCCTCCACTTT.